This entry features one TCR beta chain sequence. Its antigen is not known. Germline loops: CDR1 LNHDA, CDR2 SQIVND (reference sequence). The CDR3 has 15 residues. Trimming cost V 7 bases and J 0 bases, with 13 bases left between them. PCR was performed a second time for about 7 to 11 cycles using a sample-barcoded 5' primer and a J-beta primer mix. TCRdb reprocessed the 5' RACE reads via MiXCR and lists one record per CDR3 protein. The table shows around 900,000 distinct CDR3 sequences, with around 54% occurring only once. These data belong to a study of blood T cells in healthy people across ages. Study-level results: With age, beta diversity per million T cells declined roughly linearly, significantly by 40. The long-lived group displayed more naive CD4+ cells, plus higher diversity, than the aged donors did.

Donation came from healthy Caucasian individuals in Russia who were aged roughly 6 to 95. The receptor was isolated from a woman between 55 and 75 years old in good health. Specimen: blood. The rearrangement links TRBV19 to TRBJ2-1; maybe TRBD2 (5 bases). CDR3 region: CASTGGFHSYNEQFF. In DNA, the CDR3 is TGTGCCAGTACTGGCGGGTTTCACTCCTACAATGAGCAGTTCTTC.